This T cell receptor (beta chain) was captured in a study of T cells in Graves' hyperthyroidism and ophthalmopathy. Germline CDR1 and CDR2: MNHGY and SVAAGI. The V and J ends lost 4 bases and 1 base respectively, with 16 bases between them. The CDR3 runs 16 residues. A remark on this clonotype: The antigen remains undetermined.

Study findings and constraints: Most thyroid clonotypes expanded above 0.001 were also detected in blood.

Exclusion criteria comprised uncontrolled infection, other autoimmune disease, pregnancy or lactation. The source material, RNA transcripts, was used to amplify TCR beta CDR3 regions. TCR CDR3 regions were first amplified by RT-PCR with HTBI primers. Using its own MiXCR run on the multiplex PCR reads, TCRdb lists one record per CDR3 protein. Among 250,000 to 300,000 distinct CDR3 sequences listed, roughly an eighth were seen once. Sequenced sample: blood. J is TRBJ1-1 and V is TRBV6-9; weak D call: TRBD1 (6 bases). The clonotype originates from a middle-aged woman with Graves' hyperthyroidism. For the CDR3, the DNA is TGTGCCAGCAGTTCCTCCGGGGGCGGACCGAACACTGAAGCTTTCTTT. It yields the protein CASSSSGGGPNTEAFF.